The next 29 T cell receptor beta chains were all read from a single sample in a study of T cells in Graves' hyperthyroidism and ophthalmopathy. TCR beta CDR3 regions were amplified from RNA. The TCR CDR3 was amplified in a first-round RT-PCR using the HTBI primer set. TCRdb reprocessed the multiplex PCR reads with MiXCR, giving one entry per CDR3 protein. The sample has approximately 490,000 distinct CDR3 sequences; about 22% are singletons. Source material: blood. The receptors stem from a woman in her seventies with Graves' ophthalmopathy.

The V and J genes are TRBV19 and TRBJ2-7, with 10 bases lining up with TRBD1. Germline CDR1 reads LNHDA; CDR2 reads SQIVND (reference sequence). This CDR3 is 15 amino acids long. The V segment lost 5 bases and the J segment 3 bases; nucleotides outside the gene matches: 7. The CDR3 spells CASSLGTGDFYEQYF. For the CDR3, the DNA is TGTGCCAGTAGTTTGGGGACAGGGGACTTCTACGAGCAGTACTTC.

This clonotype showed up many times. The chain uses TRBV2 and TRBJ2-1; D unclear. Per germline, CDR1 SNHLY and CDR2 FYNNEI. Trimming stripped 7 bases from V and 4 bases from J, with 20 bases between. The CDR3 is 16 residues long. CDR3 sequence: CASTFPARSAYNEQFF. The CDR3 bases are TGTGCCAGCACCTTCCCGGCAAGGTCAGCATACAATGAGCAGTTCTTC. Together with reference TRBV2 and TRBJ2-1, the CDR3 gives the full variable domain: EPEVTQTPSHQVTQMGQEVILRCVPISNHLYFYWYRQILGQKVEFLVSFYNNEISEKSEIFDDQFSVERPDGSNFTLKIRSTKLEDSAMYFCASTFPARSAYNEQFFGPGTRLTVL.

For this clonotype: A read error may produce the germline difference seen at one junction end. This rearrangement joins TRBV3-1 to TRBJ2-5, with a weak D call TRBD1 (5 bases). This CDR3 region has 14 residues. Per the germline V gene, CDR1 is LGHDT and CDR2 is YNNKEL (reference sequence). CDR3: CASSQDPGSEAQYF. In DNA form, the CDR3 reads TGTGCCAGCAGCCAAGACCCAGGGTCAGAGGCCCAGTACTTC.

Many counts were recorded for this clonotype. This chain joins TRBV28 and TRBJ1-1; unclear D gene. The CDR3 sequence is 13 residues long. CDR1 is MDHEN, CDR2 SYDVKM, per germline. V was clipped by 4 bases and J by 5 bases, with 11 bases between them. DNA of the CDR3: TGTGCCAGCAGTTGGTCCCCGTTTACTGAAGCTTTCTTT. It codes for CASSWSPFTEAFF.

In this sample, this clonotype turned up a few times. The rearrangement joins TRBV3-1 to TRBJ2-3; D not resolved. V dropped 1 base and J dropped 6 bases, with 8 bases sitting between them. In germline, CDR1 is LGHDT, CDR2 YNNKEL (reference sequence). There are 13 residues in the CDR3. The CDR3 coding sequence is TGTGCCAGCAGCCAAGTTTTTGCGGATACGCAGTATTTT. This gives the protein CASSQVFADTQYF.

CDR3 in DNA: TGTGCCAGCAACAAAAACTATGGCTACACCTTC. Amino acids: CASNKNYGYTF. The gene calls are TRBV9 and TRBJ1-2; no clear D gene. This CDR3 comprises 11 residues. V lost 6 bases to trimming and J lost 2 bases, with 5 bases between them. CDR1 and CDR2 (germline): SGDLS, YYNGEE.

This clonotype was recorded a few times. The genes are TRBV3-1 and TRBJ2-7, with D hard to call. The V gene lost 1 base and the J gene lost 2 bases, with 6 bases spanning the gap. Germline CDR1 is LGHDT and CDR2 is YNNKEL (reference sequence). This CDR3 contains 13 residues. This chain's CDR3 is CASSQAVTYEQYF. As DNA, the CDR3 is TGTGCCAGCAGCCAAGCAGTTACCTACGAGCAGTACTTC.

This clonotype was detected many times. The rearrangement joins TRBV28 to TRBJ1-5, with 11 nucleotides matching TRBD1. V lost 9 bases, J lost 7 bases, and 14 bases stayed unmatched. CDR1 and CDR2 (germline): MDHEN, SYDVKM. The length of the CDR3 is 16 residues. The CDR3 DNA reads TGTGCCAGTACCTCCTCCGGGACAGGGGGTAGGCAGCCCCAGCATTTT. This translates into CASTSSGTGGRQPQHF.

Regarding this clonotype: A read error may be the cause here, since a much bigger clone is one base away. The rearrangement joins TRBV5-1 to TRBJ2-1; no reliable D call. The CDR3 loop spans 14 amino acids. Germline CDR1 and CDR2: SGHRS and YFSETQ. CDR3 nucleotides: TGCGCCAGCACCAGACCACCTTCCTACGATGAGCAGTTCTTC. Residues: CASTRPPSYDEQFF.

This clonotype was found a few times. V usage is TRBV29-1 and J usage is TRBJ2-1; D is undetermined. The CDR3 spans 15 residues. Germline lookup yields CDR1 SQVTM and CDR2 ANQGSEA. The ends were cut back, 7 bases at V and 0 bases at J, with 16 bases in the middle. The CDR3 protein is CSAPGSRRSYNEQFF. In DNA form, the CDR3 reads TGCAGCGCCCCCGGGTCTCGGCGCTCCTACAATGAGCAGTTCTTC.

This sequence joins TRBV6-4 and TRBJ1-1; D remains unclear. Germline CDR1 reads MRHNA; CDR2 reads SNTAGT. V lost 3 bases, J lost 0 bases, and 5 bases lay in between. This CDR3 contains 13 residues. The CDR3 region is CASSEVLNTEAFF. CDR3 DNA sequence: TGTGCCAGCAGTGAAGTTTTGAACACTGAAGCTTTCTTT.

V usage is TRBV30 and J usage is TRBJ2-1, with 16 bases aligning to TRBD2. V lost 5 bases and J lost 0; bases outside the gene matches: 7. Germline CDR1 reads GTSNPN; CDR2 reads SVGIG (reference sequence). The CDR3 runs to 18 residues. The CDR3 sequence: CAWSTGLAGGLSYNEQFF. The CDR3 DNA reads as TGTGCCTGGTCTACGGGACTAGCGGGAGGGCTCTCCTACAATGAGCAGTTCTTC.

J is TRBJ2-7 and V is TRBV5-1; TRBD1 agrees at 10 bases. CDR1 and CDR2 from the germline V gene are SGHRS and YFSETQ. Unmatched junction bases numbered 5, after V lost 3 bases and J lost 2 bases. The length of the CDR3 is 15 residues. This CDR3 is CASSSGGTGAYEQYF. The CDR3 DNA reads TGCGCCAGCAGCTCCGGGGGGACAGGGGCCTACGAGCAGTACTTC.

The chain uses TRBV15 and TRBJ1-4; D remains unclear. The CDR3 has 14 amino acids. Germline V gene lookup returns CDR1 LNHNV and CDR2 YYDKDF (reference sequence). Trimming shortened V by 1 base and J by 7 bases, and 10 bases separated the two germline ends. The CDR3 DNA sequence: TGTGCCACCAGCAGAGGAGGGCAGCTTGAAAAACTGTTTTTT. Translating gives CATSRGGQLEKLFF.

The CDR3 loop is CASSFRTDSGKYF. CDR3 nucleotide sequence: TGTGCCAGCAGCTTCAGGACAGACAGTGGGAAGTACTTC. The rearrangement uses TRBV13 and TRBJ2-5, with D maybe TRBD1 (6 bases). V lost 3 bases and J 12 bases, leaving 17 bases between the germline ends. This CDR3 contains 13 residues. In germline, CDR1 is PRHDT, CDR2 FYEKMQ (reference sequence).

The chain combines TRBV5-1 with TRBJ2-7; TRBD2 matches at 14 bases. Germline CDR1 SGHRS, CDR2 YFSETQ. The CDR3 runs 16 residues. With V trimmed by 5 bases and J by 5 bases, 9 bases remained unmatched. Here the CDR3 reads CASSFGGLAGGNEQYF. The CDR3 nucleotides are TGCGCCAGCAGTTTCGGCGGACTAGCGGGAGGCAACGAGCAGTACTTC.

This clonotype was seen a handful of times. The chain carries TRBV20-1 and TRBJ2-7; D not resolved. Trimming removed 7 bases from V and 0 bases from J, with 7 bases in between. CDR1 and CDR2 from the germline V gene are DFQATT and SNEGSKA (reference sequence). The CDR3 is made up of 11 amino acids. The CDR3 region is CSVSDSYEQYF. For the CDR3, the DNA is TGCAGTGTGAGCGACTCCTACGAGCAGTACTTC.

The CDR3 region has the DNA TGTGCCAGTAGTATTGGGACTGTTGGCGTTCAGTACTTC. It yields the protein CASSIGTVGVQYF. The chain couples TRBV19 to TRBJ2-4, with D tentatively TRBD2 (6 bases). The CDR3 has 13 amino acids. The V and J ends lost 3 bases and 11 bases respectively, with 14 bases between them. Germline CDR1 reads LNHDA; CDR2 reads SQIVND (reference sequence).

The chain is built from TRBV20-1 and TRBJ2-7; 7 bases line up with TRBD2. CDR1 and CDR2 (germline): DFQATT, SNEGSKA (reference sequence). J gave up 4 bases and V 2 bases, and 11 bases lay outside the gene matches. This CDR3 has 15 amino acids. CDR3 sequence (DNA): TGCAGTGCTAGAAATAAGAGGGAGGGCGGTTACGAGCAGTACTTC. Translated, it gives CSARNKREGGYEQYF.

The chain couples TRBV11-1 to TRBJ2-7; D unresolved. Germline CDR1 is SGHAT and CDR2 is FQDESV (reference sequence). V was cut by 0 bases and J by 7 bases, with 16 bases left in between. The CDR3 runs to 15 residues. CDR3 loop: CASSLALDFAVEQYF. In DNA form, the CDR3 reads TGTGCCAGCAGCTTAGCGCTTGATTTCGCGGTTGAGCAGTACTTC.

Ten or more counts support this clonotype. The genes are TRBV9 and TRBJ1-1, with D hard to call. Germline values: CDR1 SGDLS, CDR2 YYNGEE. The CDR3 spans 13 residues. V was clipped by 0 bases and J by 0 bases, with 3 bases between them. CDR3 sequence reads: CASSVGMNTEAFF. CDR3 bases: TGTGCCAGCAGCGTAGGAATGAACACTGAAGCTTTCTTT.

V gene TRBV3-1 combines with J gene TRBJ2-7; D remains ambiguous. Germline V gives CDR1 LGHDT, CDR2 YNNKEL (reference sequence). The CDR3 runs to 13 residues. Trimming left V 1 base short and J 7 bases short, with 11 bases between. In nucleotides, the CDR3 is TGTGCCAGCAGCCAAGGTTCAGCGCAGGAGCAGTACTTC. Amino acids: CASSQGSAQEQYF.

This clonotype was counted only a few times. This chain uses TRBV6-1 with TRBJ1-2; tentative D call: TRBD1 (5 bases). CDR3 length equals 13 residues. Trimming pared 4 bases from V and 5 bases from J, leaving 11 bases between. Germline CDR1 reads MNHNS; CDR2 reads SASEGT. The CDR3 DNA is TGTGCCAGCAGTGCCATTGGGACTTATGGCTACACCTTC. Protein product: CASSAIGTYGYTF.

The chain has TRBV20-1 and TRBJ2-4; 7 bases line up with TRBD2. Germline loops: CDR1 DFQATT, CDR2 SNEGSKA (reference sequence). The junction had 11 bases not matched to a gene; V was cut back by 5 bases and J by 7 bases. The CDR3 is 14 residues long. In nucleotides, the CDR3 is TGCAGTGCTGCGGGGAGGGAGGGGCCGAACATTCAGTACTTC. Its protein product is CSAAGREGPNIQYF.

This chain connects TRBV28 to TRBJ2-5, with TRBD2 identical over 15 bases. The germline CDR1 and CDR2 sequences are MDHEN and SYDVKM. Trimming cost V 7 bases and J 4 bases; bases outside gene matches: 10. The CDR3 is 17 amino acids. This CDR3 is CASTRTSGRALVETQYF. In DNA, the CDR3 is TGTGCCAGCACCCGGACTAGCGGGAGGGCCCTAGTAGAGACCCAGTACTTC.

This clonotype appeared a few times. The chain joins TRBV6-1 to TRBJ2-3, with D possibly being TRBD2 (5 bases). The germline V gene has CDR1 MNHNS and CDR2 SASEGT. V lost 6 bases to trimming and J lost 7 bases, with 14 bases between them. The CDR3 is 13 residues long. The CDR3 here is CASRPGSGYTQYF. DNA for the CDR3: TGTGCCAGCAGACCGGGATCGGGGTATACGCAGTATTTT.

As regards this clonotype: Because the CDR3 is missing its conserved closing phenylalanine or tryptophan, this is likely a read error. CDR3 sequence reads: CSGTSGQPGTDTQYL. CDR3 nucleotides: TGCAGCGGGACCTCGGGACAGCCGGGCACAGATACGCAGTATCTT. The V gene is TRBV29-1, the J gene TRBJ2-3; 7 bases agree with TRBD1. Trimming cost V 7 bases and J 1 base; bases outside gene matches: 11. This CDR3 region has 15 residues. Germline-derived CDR1 and CDR2 are SQVTM and ANQGSEA.

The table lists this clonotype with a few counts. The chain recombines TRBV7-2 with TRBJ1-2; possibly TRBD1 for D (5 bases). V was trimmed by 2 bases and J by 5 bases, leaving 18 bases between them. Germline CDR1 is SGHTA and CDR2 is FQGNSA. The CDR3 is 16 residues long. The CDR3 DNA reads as TGTGCCAGCAGCTTAAGGTTGGGGGAGTCGCGGTATGGCTACACCTTC. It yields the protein CASSLRLGESRYGYTF.

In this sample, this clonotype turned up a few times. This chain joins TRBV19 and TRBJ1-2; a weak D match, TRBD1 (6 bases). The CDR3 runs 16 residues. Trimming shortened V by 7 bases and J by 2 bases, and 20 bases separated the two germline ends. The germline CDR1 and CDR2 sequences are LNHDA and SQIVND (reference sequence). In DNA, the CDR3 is TGTGCCAGTAACAACTACGTTCAGGGGAAAAACTATGGCTACACCTTC. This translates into CASNNYVQGKNYGYTF.